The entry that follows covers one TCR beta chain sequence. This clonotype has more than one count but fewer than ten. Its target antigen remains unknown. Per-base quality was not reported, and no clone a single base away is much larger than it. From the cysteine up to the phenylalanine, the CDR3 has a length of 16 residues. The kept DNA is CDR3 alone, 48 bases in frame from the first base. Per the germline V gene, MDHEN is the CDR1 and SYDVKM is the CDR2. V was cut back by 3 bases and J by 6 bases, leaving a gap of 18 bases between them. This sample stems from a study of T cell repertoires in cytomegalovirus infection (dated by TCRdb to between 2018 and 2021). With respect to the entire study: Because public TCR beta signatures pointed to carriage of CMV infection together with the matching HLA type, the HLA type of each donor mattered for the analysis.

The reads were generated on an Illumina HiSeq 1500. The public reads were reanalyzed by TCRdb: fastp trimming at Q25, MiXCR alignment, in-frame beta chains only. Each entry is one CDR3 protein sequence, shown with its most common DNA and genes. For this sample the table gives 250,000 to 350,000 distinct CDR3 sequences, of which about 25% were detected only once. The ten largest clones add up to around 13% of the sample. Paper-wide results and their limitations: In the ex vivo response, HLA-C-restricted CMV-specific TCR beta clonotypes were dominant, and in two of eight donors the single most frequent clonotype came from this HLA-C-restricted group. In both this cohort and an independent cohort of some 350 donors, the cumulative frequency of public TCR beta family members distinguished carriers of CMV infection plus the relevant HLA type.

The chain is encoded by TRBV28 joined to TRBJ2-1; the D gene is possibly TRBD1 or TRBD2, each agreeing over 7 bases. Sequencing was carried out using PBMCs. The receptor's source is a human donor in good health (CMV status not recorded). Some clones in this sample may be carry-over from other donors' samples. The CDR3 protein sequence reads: CASSLAGGGFGNEQFF. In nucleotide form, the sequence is TGTGCCAGCAGTTTGGCAGGGGGGGGGTTCGGCAATGAGCAGTTCTTC.